This T cell receptor beta chain was retrieved from a study of regulatory T cells in long-lasting Graves disease. General study findings and limits: Sampling was limited to peripheral blood rather than thyroid tissue.

CDR1 is SGHVS, CDR2 FQNEAQ, per germline. This CDR3 has 12 residues. This clonotype was seen at least ten times. Its specificity is unknown. A read error may account for a junction end that differs from germline. Noted time point: newly diagnosed GD, antithyroid drugs for less than 3 months. The TCR library was made from RNA extracted from PBMCs. An endocrinology department in Xi'an, China, recruited the patients. HTBI primers from iRepertoire and Arm-PCR of CDR3 regions yielded the TCR beta libraries. In the original workflow: Samples collectively showed approximately 62 TRBV and fewer than 15 TRBJ segments. TCRdb fed the multiplex PCR reads into MiXCR, producing one record per CDR3 protein. TCRdb assigned the V and J calls; the authors' analysis was not used. The table has roughly 500,000 distinct CDR3 sequences, around 15% seen once. The sample was also reused in another study, on T cells in Graves' hyperthyroidism and ophthalmopathy.

This sequence was found in a woman between 50 and 59 years old with Graves disease. The sample in question was peripheral blood mononuclear cells (PBMCs), obtained at new diagnosis, from a patient treated with antithyroid drugs. The rearrangement links TRBV7-8 to TRBJ2-5; a weak D match, TRBD1 (6 bases). The CDR3 here is CASSVGAHRLFF. CDR3 coding DNA: TGTGCCAGCAGCGTGGGGGCCCACAGGCTGTTCTTC. Combining the CDR3 with reference TRBV7-8 and TRBJ2-5 gives the whole variable domain GAGVSQSPRYKVAKRGQDVALRCDPISGHVSLFWYQQALGQGPEFLTYFQNEAQLDKSGLPSDRFFAERPEGSVSTLKIQRTQQEDSAVYLCASSVGAHRLFFGPGTRLLVL.